This TCR beta chain was sequenced for a study of T cell clones after liver transplantation. Across the study: TCRbeta sequencing after a pre-transplant mixed lymphocyte reaction identified graft-donor-reactive clones, later tracked in post-transplant blood. Without induction therapy, subjects received standard immunosuppression until 12-24 months post-transplant. Patients counted as tolerant after at least one year off all immunosuppression, enzymes not exceeding twice normal.

The protocol was immunoSEQ multiplex PCR, while the TCRdb copy is restricted to in-frame clones and leaves out a portion. The profile shows roughly 100,000 clones, about 86% of them singletons. Germline CDR1 reads SNHLY; CDR2 reads FYNNEI. V was pared by 4 bases and J by 1 base, with 0 bases of the junction left unmatched. This CDR3 contains 13 residues. This rearrangement joins TRBV2 to TRBJ2-5, with TRBD1 identical over 7 bases. This sequence was found in a human patient who received a liver transplant. The graft donor may have contributed some T cells. This material consisted of CD4+ T cells from blood, taken approximately 50 months after liver transplant. In DNA, the CDR3 is TGTGCCAGCAGTGGGGACAGCCAAGAGACCCAGTACTTC. It is translated as CASSGDSQETQYF.